This TCR beta chain stems from a study of response to subunit inactivated influenza vaccine. Overall study findings and caveats: After each seasonal influenza vaccination, few new T cells are recruited, the authors suggested.

A word on this clonotype: Antigen unknown.

The V segment lost 1 base and the J segment 5 bases; nucleotides outside the gene matches: 4. CDR1 and CDR2 (germline): SQVTM, ANQGSEA. The CDR3 has 14 residues. Using its own MiXCR run on the RT-PCR reads, TCRdb lists one record per CDR3 protein. The sample includes hundreds of thousands of distinct CDR3 sequences, around 13% of them seen just once. The chain couples TRBV29-1 to TRBJ2-7, with TRBD1 matching 11 bases. The clonotype originates from a man aged 50-60 years who received an inactivated influenza vaccine. The material sequenced was PBMCs from blood, taken roughly 2 weeks before vaccination. The CDR3 loop reads CSVEGTGGWDEQYF. The CDR3 bases are TGCAGCGTTGAAGGGACAGGGGGCTGGGACGAGCAGTACTTC.